This T cell receptor gamma chain comes out of a study of human gamma delta and Vdelta1 T cells (dated by TCRdb to the late 2010s). Describing the broader study: The study investigated Delta One T cells, Vd1+ gamma-delta T cells, as cytotoxic effectors against acute myeloid leukemia. General conclusions and limits of the study: According to the report, Delta One T cells were polyclonal and showed broad cytotoxic targeting of acute myeloid leukemia.

The CDR3 holds 13 amino acids from the cysteine to the phenylalanine. CDR3 DNA is the only sequence kept; it has 39 bases, read in frame from the first base. V has 3 bases trimmed and J has 8 bases trimmed; junction bases matching no gene number 10. The germline V gene provides CDR1 VINAFY and CDR2 YDVSNSKD. Library preparation was by PCR. Sequencing was carried out with an Illumina MiSeq. TCRdb recomputed clones from the public reads with CATT; identical DNA rows were then combined. The sample profile shows almost 9,000 gamma-chain clones; less than 55% of them were found once. The biggest ten clones account for about 2.4% of the sample. As concerns this clone: The specificity of this receptor is unknown. Base qualities are not at hand, and no much larger clone is one base apart.

The rearranged segments are TRGV5 and TRGJ1 or TRGJ2. Material: Vdelta1 gamma-delta T cells from blood grown in culture (DOT cells). Sample cell subset or site, as interpreted from the label and publication: Delta One T cells, in vitro expanded/differentiated Vd1+ gamma-delta T cells. This receptor was taken from a human donor in good health. The nucleotide sequence is given as TGTGCCACCTGGGACGGCCGCCGGAATAAGAAACTCTTT. This codes for CATWDGRRNKKLF.